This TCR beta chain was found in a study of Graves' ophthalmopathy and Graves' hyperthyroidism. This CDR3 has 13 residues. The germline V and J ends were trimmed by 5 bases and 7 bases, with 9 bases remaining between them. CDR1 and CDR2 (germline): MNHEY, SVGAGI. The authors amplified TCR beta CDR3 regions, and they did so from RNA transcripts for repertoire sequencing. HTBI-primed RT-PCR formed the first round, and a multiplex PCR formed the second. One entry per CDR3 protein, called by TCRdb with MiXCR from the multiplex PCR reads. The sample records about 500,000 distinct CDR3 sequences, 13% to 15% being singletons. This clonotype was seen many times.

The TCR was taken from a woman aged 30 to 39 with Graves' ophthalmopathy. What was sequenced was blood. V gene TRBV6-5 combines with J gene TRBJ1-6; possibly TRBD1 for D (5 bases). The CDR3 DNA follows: TGTGCCAGCAGTCGGGGGGTAAATTCACCCCTCCACTTT. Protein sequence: CASSRGVNSPLHF.